Here is one TCR beta chain with its context. Its target is not known. The data originate from a study of cytomegalovirus exposure and HLA in healthy donors. The CDR3 totals 13 residues. The germline gives CDR1 MNHEY, CDR2 SMNVEV (reference sequence). V was clipped by 3 bases and J by 8 bases; unmatched bases: 4. Assay: immunoSEQ multiplex PCR; the TCRdb copy retains only in-frame clones and omits some. This sample has about 260,000 clones, with about 90% found just once. Points from the study as a whole: The study designated some 180 TCR beta chains cytomegalovirus-associated.

This sequence originates from a woman younger than 45 in good health and CMV-seronegative. This chain joins TRBV27 and TRBJ2-1, with 7 bases identical to TRBD1. Sequences were obtained from PBMCs. CDR3 sequence: CASSFDRAHEQFF. The CDR3 region has the DNA TGTGCCAGCAGTTTCGACAGGGCCCATGAGCAGTTCTTC.